These 3 T cell receptor beta chains came from one sample sequenced in a study of cytomegalovirus exposure and HLA in healthy donors. The study ran its PCR with 60 Vbeta and 13 Jbeta primers. The repertoire was sequenced with immunoSEQ multiplex PCR; TCRdb's copy has only in-frame clones and lacks some. The sample lists 200,000 or so clones, about four fifths occurring once. The sequenced material came from PBMCs. Receptor source: a woman under 40 in good health and CMV-seropositive.

The J gene is TRBJ2-2, the V gene TRBV28, with unresolved D. Germline V gene sequence: CDR1 MDHEN, CDR2 SYDVKM. The CDR3 is made up of 14 amino acids. The V gene lost 1 base and the J gene lost 4 bases, with 7 bases spanning the gap. The CDR3 nucleotides are TGTGCCAGCAGTTTATCACAGACCACCGGGGAGCTGTTTTTT. This translates into CASSLSQTTGELFF. Combining the CDR3 with reference TRBV28 and TRBJ2-2 gives the whole variable domain DVKVTQSSRYLVKRTGEKVFLECVQDMDHENMFWYRQDPGLGLRLIYFSYDVKMKEKGDIPEGYSVSREKKERFSLILESASTNQTSMYLCASSLSQTTGELFFGEGSRLTVL.

This clone was detected only once. The genes are TRBV19 and TRBJ1-2, with a possible D match to TRBD1 (5 bases). V gave up 8 bases and J gave up 2 bases, with 15 bases separating them. CDR3 size: 14 residues. Germline loops: CDR1 LNHDA, CDR2 SQIVND (reference sequence). The CDR3 spells CASCRGATNYGYTF. In nucleotides, the CDR3 is TGTGCCAGTTGCCGCGGGGCCACCAACTATGGCTACACCTTC.

The genes are TRBV6-5 and TRBJ2-1, with TRBD2 identical over 8 bases. The CDR3 length is 15 residues. Germline assignment: CDR1 MNHEY and CDR2 SVGAGI. J was trimmed by 6 bases and V by 0 bases; bases with no gene match: 4. In nucleotides, the CDR3 is TGTGCCAGCAGTTACTCTCATGGACTAGCCAATGAGCAGTTCTTC. It codes for CASSYSHGLANEQFF.